The next 14 T cell receptor beta chains were all read from a single sample in a study of cytomegalovirus exposure and HLA in healthy donors. PCR involved 60 Vbeta and 13 Jbeta primers. Method: immunoSEQ multiplex PCR; TCRdb's copy keeps in-frame clones and lacks some. Counted here are over 60,000 clones, 60% to 75% occurring once; the ten biggest clones make up 9.5% to 15%. Specimen: PBMCs. All receptors derive from a man between 65 and 79 years old in good health and CMV-seronegative.

V and J are TRBV18 and TRBJ2-1; 9 bases are a match to TRBD2. Trimming removed 4 bases from V and 5 bases from J; junction bases left unmatched: 6. The CDR3 sequence is 15 residues long. The germline gives CDR1 KGHSH, CDR2 LQKENI. The CDR3 region has the DNA TGTGCCAGCTCACTAGCGGGGGCCCAAGACAATGAGCAGTTCTTC. Amino acids: CASSLAGAQDNEQFF.

The chain joins TRBV27 to TRBJ2-5; TRBD1 might be the D (5 bases). The better agreement between TRBJ2-7 and the DNA end casts doubt on the J call. Germline V gene sequence: CDR1 MNHEY, CDR2 SMNVEV (reference sequence). The CDR3 runs to 14 residues. The CDR3 DNA reads as TGTGCCAGCAGAAGAGTAGGGGTTCCCTACGAGCAGTACTTC. It encodes CASRRVGVPYEQYF.

This clone appeared once. The chain is built from TRBV5-1 and TRBJ2-7, with 8 bases fitting TRBD1. V shed 0 bases and J 5 bases; nucleotides not matched to a gene: 4. CDR1 and CDR2 from the germline V gene are SGHRS and YFSETQ. The length of the CDR3 is 14 residues. The CDR3 DNA reads as TGCGCCAGCAGCTTGGGCGACAGGGGCAACGAGCAGTACTTC. The encoded protein is CASSLGDRGNEQYF.

The chain is built from TRBV2 and TRBJ2-1; the D gene is possibly TRBD1 (6 bases). V was shortened by 1 base and J by 5 bases, with 12 bases between the two germline ends. CDR1 is SNHLY and CDR2 is FYNNEI in the germline V gene. This CDR3 contains 15 residues. CDR3 amino acids: CASSEGQGFNNEQFF. CDR3 nucleotide sequence: TGTGCCAGCAGTGAAGGGCAGGGGTTCAACAATGAGCAGTTCTTC.

The sample holds one count of this clone. The V and J genes are TRBV19 and TRBJ1-6; 8 positions match TRBD1. This CDR3 is built from 15 residues. Trimming took 6 bases from V and 8 from J; bases not matched to a gene: 9. The V gene's germline CDR1 is LNHDA and CDR2 SQIVND (reference sequence). Written as DNA, the CDR3 is TGTGCCAGTAGCGCAGCGCAGGGGGCTTATTCACCCCTCCACTTT. Its protein product is CASSAAQGAYSPLHF. Using reference TRBV19 and TRBJ1-6 for the parts outside the CDR3, the full variable domain is DGGITQSPKYLFRKEGQNVTLSCEQNLNHDAMYWYRQDPGQGLRLIYYSQIVNDFQKGDIAEGYSVSREKKESFPLTVTSAQKNPTAFYLCASSAAQGAYSPLHFGNGTRLTVT.

The rearrangement joins TRBV7-9 to TRBJ1-4; no clear D. Germline CDR1 and CDR2: SEHNR and FQNEAQ (reference sequence). V shed 5 bases and J shed 0 bases, with 10 bases lying between them. The CDR3 consists of 15 residues. In nucleotides, the CDR3 is TGTGCCAGCAGCAATCACAAAGCAACTAATGAAAAACTGTTTTTT. This translates into CASSNHKATNEKLFF.

The gene calls are TRBV10-2 and TRBJ2-3, with D maybe TRBD1 (5 bases). The CDR3 spans 18 residues. The V end lost 3 bases, the J end lost 2 bases, and 21 bases lay between the germline ends. Germline CDR1 WSHSY, CDR2 SAAADI. CDR3 in DNA: TGCGCCAGCAGTGACCTCTCGCAGCAGGGATGGTTCACAGATACGCAGTATTTT. This sequence encodes CASSDLSQQGWFTDTQYF.

The chain links TRBV5-1 to TRBJ2-1; 8 positions agree with TRBD2. The junction had 6 bases not matched to a gene; V was cut back by 0 bases and J by 4 bases. Germline V gives CDR1 SGHRS, CDR2 YFSETQ. The CDR3 is 16 residues long. The CDR3 region is CASSLEARGGYNEQFF. The CDR3 DNA reads as TGCGCCAGCAGCTTGGAGGCCCGGGGGGGTTACAATGAGCAGTTCTTC.

The rearrangement links TRBV27 to TRBJ2-1; D is unresolved. CDR3 length: 15 residues. CDR1 and CDR2 from the germline V gene are MNHEY and SMNVEV (reference sequence). Trimming pared 2 bases from V and 6 bases from J, leaving 14 bases between. The CDR3: CASSLSPVRVNEQFF. The CDR3 bases are TGTGCCAGCAGTTTAAGCCCGGTGCGTGTCAATGAGCAGTTCTTC.

The chain recombines TRBV7-2 with TRBJ2-7, with 16 bases identical to TRBD2. This CDR3 has 18 amino acids. CDR1 is SGHTA and CDR2 is FQGNSA in the germline V gene. With V trimmed by 1 base and J by 6 bases, 9 bases remained unmatched. CDR3 region: CASSLGGTSGRARGEQYF. Written as DNA, the CDR3 is TGTGCCAGCAGCTTAGGTGGGACTAGCGGGAGGGCTCGGGGCGAGCAGTACTTC.

The V gene is TRBV7-2, the J gene TRBJ2-3; D gene uncertain. Germline V gives CDR1 SGHTA, CDR2 FQGNSA. V lost 6 bases, J lost 2 bases, and 12 bases lay in between. This CDR3 spans 14 amino acids. The CDR3 DNA sequence: TGTGCCAGCAGTACATACCTCTTCACAGATACGCAGTATTTT. Its protein product is CASSTYLFTDTQYF.

The rearrangement uses TRBV2 and TRBJ1-6; 9 bases fit TRBD1. CDR1 SNHLY and CDR2 FYNNEI come from the germline V gene. The CDR3 has 15 amino acids. V trimming: 1 base; J trimming: 12 bases; junction bases outside the gene matches: 7. The CDR3, as DNA: TGTGCCAGCAGTGAAGTAGGGACAGGGACCCTACCCCTCCACTTT. It is translated as CASSEVGTGTLPLHF.

The chain employs TRBV9 and TRBJ1-2; 9 bases line up with TRBD1. Per germline, CDR1 SGDLS and CDR2 YYNGEE. The CDR3 consists of 15 residues. V lost 4 bases, J lost 3 bases, and 7 bases stayed unmatched. In DNA, the CDR3 is TGTGCCAGCAGCAAACAGGGGGCGCAGGACTATGGCTACACCTTC. It codes for CASSKQGAQDYGYTF.

The chain recombines TRBV6-5 with TRBJ2-7; 7 bases fit TRBD1. Germline CDR1 and CDR2: MNHEY and SVGAGI. The CDR3 has 13 amino acids. Unmatched junction bases numbered 2, after V lost 6 bases and J lost 0 bases. CDR3 bases: TGTGCCAGCAGGAGGGACAGCTCCTACGAGCAGTACTTC. Its translation: CASRRDSSYEQYF.